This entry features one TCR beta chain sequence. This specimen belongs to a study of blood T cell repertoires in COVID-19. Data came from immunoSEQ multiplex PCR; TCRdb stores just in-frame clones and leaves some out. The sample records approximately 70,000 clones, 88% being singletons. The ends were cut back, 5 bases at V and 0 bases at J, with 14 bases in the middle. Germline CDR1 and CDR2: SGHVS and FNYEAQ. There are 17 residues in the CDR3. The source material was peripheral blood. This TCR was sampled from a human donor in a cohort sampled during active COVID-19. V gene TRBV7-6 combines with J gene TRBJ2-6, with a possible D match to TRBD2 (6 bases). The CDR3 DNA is TGTGCCAGCAGCGACCGGGGACTTCGCTCTGGGGCCAACGTCCTGACTTTC. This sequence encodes CASSDRGLRSGANVLTF.